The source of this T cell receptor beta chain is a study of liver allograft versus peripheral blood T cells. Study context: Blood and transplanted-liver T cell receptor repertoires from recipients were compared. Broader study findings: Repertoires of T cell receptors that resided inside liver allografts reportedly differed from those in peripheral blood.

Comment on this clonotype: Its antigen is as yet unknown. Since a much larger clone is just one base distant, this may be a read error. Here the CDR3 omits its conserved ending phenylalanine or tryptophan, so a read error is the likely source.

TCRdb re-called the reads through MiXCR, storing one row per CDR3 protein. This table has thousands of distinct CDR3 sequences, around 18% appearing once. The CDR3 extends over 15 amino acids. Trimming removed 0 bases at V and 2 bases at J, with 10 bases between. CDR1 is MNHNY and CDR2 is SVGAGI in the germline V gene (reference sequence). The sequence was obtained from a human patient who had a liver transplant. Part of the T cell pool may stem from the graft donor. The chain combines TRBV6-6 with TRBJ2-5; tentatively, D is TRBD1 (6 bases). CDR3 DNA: TGTGCCAGCAGTTACTCACAGGGAAGACAAGAGACCCAGTACCTC. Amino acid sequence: CASSYSQGRQETQYL.